This T cell receptor (beta chain) was obtained from a study of T cell responses to AZD1222 COVID-19 vaccine. Study-wide results and limits: At baseline, just a handful of AZD1222 recipients tested seropositive. After the peak T cell response, and only then, were repertoires sampled. The study found Spike-specific TCR breadth and depth rose after two AZD1222 doses. White British ancestry dominated among donors, who included more females, and clonal diversity was possibly underestimated.

Germline V lookup: CDR1 SNHLY, CDR2 FYNNEI. The CDR3 covers 14 residues. The ends lost 7 bases at V and 4 bases at J; junction bases unmatched: 7. Data came from immunoSEQ multiplex PCR; TCRdb stores just in-frame clones and leaves some out. The repertoire holds tens of thousands of clones, roughly 88% seen once, with approximately 10% in the top ten. Details on this clone: As yet, its antigen is unknown.

V gene TRBV2 combines with J gene TRBJ2-1; 7 bases are a match to TRBD1. This material consisted of peripheral blood, taken on day 0 of AZD1222 vaccination. The receptor was isolated from an adult in good health. DNA of the CDR3: TGTGCCAGCAAATTCCGGGACAGTTACAATGAGCAGTTCTTC. Translation: CASKFRDSYNEQFF.